These 25 T cell receptor beta chains were sequenced from one sample in a study of identical twins. TCRdb fed the 5' RACE reads into MiXCR, producing one record per CDR3 protein. The table shows some 1,700,000 distinct CDR3 sequences, with about 32% occurring only once. The specimen was cord blood. These receptors were obtained from a newborn girl in good health.

The chain has TRBV3-1 and TRBJ2-7; D tentatively fits TRBD1 or TRBD2 (5 bases each). Germline loops: CDR1 LGHDT, CDR2 YNNKEL (reference sequence). Trimming stripped 1 base from V and 7 bases from J, with 17 bases between. The CDR3 totals 15 residues. In DNA form, the CDR3 reads TGTGCCAGCAGCCAAGCACCAGGGATCTCGGGAGAGCAGTACTTC. Protein sequence: CASSQAPGISGEQYF.

The rearrangement uses TRBV7-9 and TRBJ2-1; TRBD1 aligns across 7 bases. This CDR3 has 16 amino acids. Unmatched junction bases numbered 9, after V lost 2 bases and J lost 5 bases. Germline V gene sequence: CDR1 SEHNR, CDR2 FQNEAQ (reference sequence). This CDR3 reads CASSLISTGKDNEQFF. The CDR3 DNA reads TGTGCCAGCAGCTTAATCTCGACAGGGAAGGACAATGAGCAGTTCTTC.

This clonotype was seen only a few times. This chain connects TRBV5-1 to TRBJ2-5, with a weak D call TRBD1 (6 bases). Germline CDR1 reads SGHRS; CDR2 reads YFSETQ. V was clipped by 7 bases and J by 1 base, with 14 bases between them. The CDR3 totals 14 residues. Here the CDR3 DNA reads TGCGCCAGCTGGATGGGACACTTCCAAGAGACCCAGTACTTC. Amino acid sequence: CASWMGHFQETQYF.

A few counts support this clonotype. The V gene is TRBV28, the J gene TRBJ2-2; TRBD1 or TRBD2 may be the D gene (7 bases each). V was cut by 4 bases and J by 7 bases, with 10 bases left in between. The germline V gene has CDR1 MDHEN and CDR2 SYDVKM. The CDR3 covers 13 residues. This CDR3 reads CASSSRGGGELFF. DNA of the CDR3: TGTGCCAGCAGTTCCAGGGGGGGCGGGGAGCTGTTTTTT.

The chain is built from TRBV28 and TRBJ2-7, with TRBD1 matching 9 bases. Germline V gene sequence: CDR1 MDHEN, CDR2 SYDVKM. Trimming at V came to 4 bases and at J to 2 bases, leaving 6 bases not matched to a gene. The CDR3 covers 15 residues. This CDR3 reads CASSWGGTGTYEQYF. CDR3 DNA sequence: TGTGCCAGCAGTTGGGGAGGGACAGGGACCTACGAGCAGTACTTC.

The rearrangement uses TRBV2 and TRBJ2-5; 7 nucleotides agree with TRBD1. The CDR3 is made up of 14 amino acids. Per germline, CDR1 SNHLY and CDR2 FYNNEI. J lost 11 bases, V lost 6 bases, and 15 bases had no gene match. This CDR3 is CASRSTGLANEQYF. CDR3 DNA sequence: TGTGCCAGCAGGTCGACAGGGTTGGCCAATGAGCAGTACTTC.

The chain couples TRBV20-1 to TRBJ2-1; D not resolved. Trimming took off 5 bases at V and 0 bases at J, with 8 bases between the two ends. The CDR3 is 13 amino acids. CDR1 is DFQATT and CDR2 is SNEGSKA in the germline V gene (reference sequence). The CDR3, as DNA: TGCAGTGCTGCCTCACGCTCCTACAATGAGCAGTTCTTC. It is translated as CSAASRSYNEQFF.

In this sample, this clonotype turned up a few times. The chain employs TRBV9 and TRBJ2-7, with 7 positions matching TRBD2. The CDR3 has 15 residues. Germline V gives CDR1 SGDLS, CDR2 YYNGEE. J lost 4 bases, V lost 0 bases, and 7 bases had no gene match. This CDR3 is CASSVAPTSYYEQYF. The CDR3 DNA is TGTGCCAGCAGCGTAGCTCCGACTAGCTATTACGAGCAGTACTTC.

The chain recombines TRBV20-1 with TRBJ2-3; no clear D gene. The ends were cut back, 3 bases at V and 2 bases at J, with 12 bases in the middle. Germline V gene sequence: CDR1 DFQATT, CDR2 SNEGSKA (reference sequence). This CDR3 comprises 14 residues. CDR3 in DNA: TGCAGTGCTAGCGGGTCGAGGCCCACAGATACGCAGTATTTT. Protein: CSASGSRPTDTQYF.

J is TRBJ1-1 and V is TRBV18, with 11 bases fitting TRBD1. Germline CDR1 is KGHSH and CDR2 is LQKENI. This CDR3 region has 16 residues. V lost 3 bases, J lost 0 bases, and 3 bases stayed unmatched. The CDR3 coding sequence is TGTGCCAGCTCACCGGGACAGGGGGACATGAACACTGAAGCTTTCTTT. As protein: CASSPGQGDMNTEAFF.

This clonotype was counted between two and nine times. V usage is TRBV10-1 and J usage is TRBJ2-7, with 8 bases lining up with TRBD2. The CDR3 runs to 14 residues. Per germline, CDR1 WNHNN and CDR2 SYGVQD (reference sequence). The J segment lost 6 bases and the V segment lost 4 bases, leaving 8 bases of the junction unmatched. The CDR3 DNA is TGCGCCAGCAGTGGGGGTAGCGGGGCTATCGAGCAGTACTTC. The encoded protein is CASSGGSGAIEQYF.

The chain combines TRBV5-1 with TRBJ2-5, with 12 bases lining up with TRBD2. The V segment lost 0 bases and the J segment 1 base; nucleotides outside the gene matches: 7. Germline CDR1 reads SGHRS; CDR2 reads YFSETQ. This CDR3 contains 18 residues. The CDR3 DNA sequence: TGCGCCAGCAGCTTGGTTGGAACTAGCGGGGGGTTCCAAGAGACCCAGTACTTC. This sequence encodes CASSLVGTSGGFQETQYF.

The chain recombines TRBV4-1 with TRBJ2-3, with 9 bases fitting TRBD2. CDR1 and CDR2 from the germline V gene are MGHRA and YSYEKL. After removal of 4 bases from V and 12 bases from J, the junction contained 5 bases not matched to a gene. This CDR3 comprises 12 residues. CDR3 sequence: CASSPAGGNQYF. CDR3 nucleotides: TGCGCCAGCAGCCCTGCGGGGGGGAATCAGTATTTT.

This chain uses TRBV4-1 with TRBJ2-7; D assignment may be TRBD1 or TRBD2 (6 bases each). Germline CDR1 and CDR2: MGHRA and YSYEKL. V was clipped by 1 base and J by 6 bases, with 19 bases between them. The CDR3 has 16 amino acids. CDR3 DNA: TGCGCCAGCAGCCAAGGCCGACTAGGGGGAAACCTCGAGCAGTACTTC. Residues: CASSQGRLGGNLEQYF.

This chain links TRBV3-1 with TRBJ2-2; 9 bases align to TRBD2. This CDR3 has 15 amino acids. J lost 6 bases, V lost 4 bases, and 6 bases had no gene match. Looked up from germline, CDR1 is LGHDT and CDR2 is YNNKEL (reference sequence). DNA of the CDR3: TGTGCCAGCAGCCGTATTAGCGGGGGTCCCGGGGAGCTGTTTTTT. Its protein is CASSRISGGPGELFF.

There are many counts of this clonotype. This sequence joins TRBV7-2 and TRBJ2-3; D uncertain. Germline V CDR1 and CDR2: SGHTA, FQGNSA. The CDR3 covers 13 residues. Trimming pared 4 bases from V and 1 base from J, leaving 6 bases between. CDR3 DNA sequence: TGTGCCAGCAGCTCCCAGCGCACAGATACGCAGTATTTT. Translated: CASSSQRTDTQYF.

The CDR3: CASPTSPYNEQFF. For the CDR3, the DNA is TGTGCCAGCCCCACTAGCCCTTACAATGAGCAGTTCTTC. This chain joins TRBV6-8 and TRBJ2-1; D possibly corresponds to TRBD2 (6 bases). Trimming took 8 bases from V and 4 from J, leaving 12 bases between them. The CDR3 contains 13 residues. Germline CDR1 is MNHGY and CDR2 is SAAAGT.

CDR3 nucleotides: TGTGCCAGCAGTTTAGGGACAAAGGCTAACTATGGCTACACCTTC. This gives the protein CASSLGTKANYGYTF. The chain has TRBV12-3 or TRBV12-4 and TRBJ1-2; D is possibly TRBD1 (5 bases). The CDR3 runs 15 residues. Trimming pared 1 base from V and 0 bases from J, leaving 9 bases between.

Ten or more counts support this clonotype. This rearrangement joins TRBV7-2 to TRBJ2-3; perhaps TRBD1 as D (6 bases). Germline V gives CDR1 SGHTA, CDR2 FQGNSA. This CDR3 is 13 amino acids long. The ends were cut back, 4 bases at V and 6 bases at J, with 11 bases in the middle. The CDR3 spells CASSSGVYDTQYF. The CDR3 DNA reads as TGTGCCAGCAGCTCAGGGGTTTACGATACGCAGTATTTT.

There are many counts of this clonotype. The chain's CDR3 is CASSLAGTGNYGYTF. The CDR3 DNA sequence: TGTGCCAGCAGCTTAGCTGGGACAGGCAACTATGGCTACACCTTC. The chain has TRBV7-2 and TRBJ1-2; 8 bases line up with TRBD1. The ends lost 0 bases at V and 2 bases at J; junction bases unmatched: 2. In germline, CDR1 is SGHTA, CDR2 FQGNSA. The CDR3 loop spans 15 amino acids.

This rearrangement joins TRBV12-3 or TRBV12-4 to TRBJ1-6; TRBD1 matches 8 bases. The CDR3 loop spans 12 amino acids. V lost 6 bases to trimming and J lost 14 bases; unmatched junction nucleotides: 6. CDR3 coding DNA: TGTGCCAGCAGGCTACAGGGGGGTACCCTCCACTTT. This translates into CASRLQGGTLHF.

The chain couples TRBV7-9 to TRBJ2-7; D gene uncertain. The CDR3 has 16 residues. Germline CDR1 SEHNR, CDR2 FQNEAQ (reference sequence). The V and J ends lost 3 bases and 0 bases respectively, with 15 bases between them. The CDR3 protein is CASSFLGADISYEQYF. CDR3 sequence (DNA): TGTGCCAGCAGCTTTCTTGGAGCCGACATCTCCTACGAGCAGTACTTC.

This clonotype was detected only a few times. This chain links TRBV6-6 with TRBJ2-1; 9 bases map to TRBD2. CDR3 size: 15 residues. V shed 0 bases, J shed 8 bases, and the junction held 5 bases outside the gene matches. Germline loops: CDR1 MNHNY, CDR2 SVGAGI (reference sequence). The DNA for the CDR3 is TGTGCCAGCAGTTACTCGCACCTAGCGGGGCATGAGCAGTTCTTC. It is translated as CASSYSHLAGHEQFF.

Many counts were recorded for this clonotype. The J gene is TRBJ2-1, the V gene TRBV10-3, with 8 positions matching TRBD2. CDR3 length: 15 residues. After removal of 4 bases from V and 4 bases from J, the junction contained 6 bases not matched to a gene. CDR1 and CDR2 from the germline V gene are ENHRY and SYGVKD. The CDR3 sequence: CAISGSSGWYNEQFF. CDR3 bases: TGTGCCATCAGTGGGTCTAGCGGGTGGTACAATGAGCAGTTCTTC.

This clonotype appeared once. The rearrangement uses TRBV24-1 and TRBJ2-2, with a tentative D call TRBD2 (6 bases). V was cut by 4 bases and J by 3 bases, with 11 bases left in between. Germline V CDR1 and CDR2: KGHDR, SFDVKD. This CDR3 is built from 15 residues. CDR3 region: CATSENGGDTGELFF. The CDR3 region has the DNA TGTGCCACCAGTGAGAACGGGGGTGACACCGGGGAGCTGTTTTTT.